This passage covers 30 T cell receptor beta chains from one sample sequenced in a study of OX40 agonist ivuxolimab in advanced cancers. The method was immunoSEQ multiplex PCR; TCRdb's version includes in-frame clones alone and lacks a portion of them. Counted here are 59,000 or so clones, around 82% occurring once; the ten biggest clones make up about 3.5%. The sample in question was CD4+ or CD8+ T cells sorted from blood, obtained in a trial of the OX40 agonist ivuxolimab. These receptors were taken from an adult with an advanced solid tumor such as melanoma, head and neck, liver or kidney cancer.

This clone showed up just a few times. The chain has TRBV6-5 and TRBJ2-3, with D uncertain. The CDR3 is 15 residues long. Looked up from germline, CDR1 is MNHEY and CDR2 is SVGAGI. Trimming stripped 0 bases from V and 5 bases from J, with 12 bases between. CDR3 in DNA: TGTGCCAGCAGTTACTCCACGGGCACCCTAGATACGCAGTATTTT. Amino acid sequence: CASSYSTGTLDTQYF.

The rearrangement uses TRBV29-1 and TRBJ1-5; the D gene is possibly TRBD1 (6 bases). V gave up 6 bases and J gave up 6 bases, with 15 bases separating them. In germline, CDR1 is SQVTM, CDR2 ANQGSEA. The CDR3 covers 13 residues. The CDR3 protein is CSVGRGAGQPQHF. CDR3 DNA: TGCAGCGTCGGCCGGGGGGCGGGTCAGCCCCAGCATTTT.

The chain carries TRBV19 and TRBJ2-5; D perhaps matches TRBD1 (5 bases). The CDR3 loop spans 14 amino acids. Germline V CDR1 and CDR2: LNHDA, SQIVND (reference sequence). V dropped 3 bases and J dropped 5 bases, with 13 bases sitting between them. CDR3 residues: CASSMGQGVETQYF. In DNA, the CDR3 is TGTGCCAGTAGTATGGGGCAGGGTGTGGAGACCCAGTACTTC.

This clone was seen only a few times. The CDR3 protein is CASSLSVRAPSTNVLTF. CDR3 nucleotides: TGTGCCAGCAGCTTATCAGTTCGGGCACCTAGTACCAACGTCCTGACTTTC. The chain is built from TRBV13 and TRBJ2-6, with D uncertain. The germline gives CDR1 PRHDT, CDR2 FYEKMQ (reference sequence). V lost 2 bases and J 8 bases, leaving 19 bases between the germline ends. The CDR3 consists of 17 residues.

There are a few counts of this clone. V is TRBV6-5 and J is TRBJ1-4; TRBD1 aligns across 8 bases. Trimming at V came to 0 bases and at J to 8 bases, leaving 5 bases not matched to a gene. There are 15 residues in the CDR3. In germline, CDR1 is MNHEY, CDR2 SVGAGI. This CDR3 is CASSYSTGVDEKLFF. The CDR3 nucleotides read TGTGCCAGCAGTTACTCGACAGGGGTGGACGAAAAACTGTTTTTT.

The chain couples TRBV4-1 to TRBJ1-5, with TRBD1 identical over 9 bases. Germline-derived CDR1 and CDR2 are MGHRA and YSYEKL. The CDR3 is 17 amino acids. V dropped 5 bases and J dropped 2; count of bases not matched to a gene: 10. The CDR3 region is CASSYGQGLSGNQPQHF. CDR3 DNA sequence: TGCGCCAGCAGCTACGGACAGGGGTTGAGTGGCAATCAGCCCCAGCATTTT.

The chain uses TRBV7-9 and TRBJ2-7, with D perhaps matching TRBD2 (5 bases). Germline-derived CDR1 and CDR2 are SEHNR and FQNEAQ (reference sequence). The CDR3 has 14 amino acids. V was trimmed by 1 base and J by 6 bases, leaving 13 bases between them. CDR3 in amino acids: CASSLEGKRAEQYF. DNA for the CDR3: TGTGCCAGCAGCTTAGAGGGCAAGAGGGCCGAGCAGTACTTC.

The rearrangement joins TRBV7-2 to TRBJ2-7, with 10 bases identical to TRBD2. The V segment lost 4 bases and the J segment 6 bases; nucleotides outside the gene matches: 6. In germline, CDR1 is SGHTA, CDR2 FQGNSA. This CDR3 comprises 14 residues. The CDR3 DNA reads as TGTGCCAGCAGCTCCTCCCTAGCGGGAGTCGAGCAGTACTTC. Translation: CASSSSLAGVEQYF.

This chain connects TRBV5-4 to TRBJ2-7, with 10 bases aligning to TRBD1. The CDR3 loop spans 15 amino acids. The germline CDR1 and CDR2 sequences are SGHNT and YYREEE (reference sequence). V lost 2 bases, J lost 6 bases, and 8 bases stayed unmatched. The CDR3 sequence is CASSFPGQGPIEQYF. The CDR3 DNA reads as TGTGCCAGCAGCTTCCCGGGACAGGGGCCTATCGAGCAGTACTTC.

The chain links TRBV7-9 to TRBJ2-1; D unclear. Germline V gene data show CDR1 as SEHNR and CDR2 as FQNEAQ (reference sequence). V was clipped by 1 base and J by 4 bases, with 2 bases between them. This CDR3 is 12 amino acids long. The CDR3 DNA reads as TGTGCCAGCAGCTTAGGGTACAATGAGCAGTTCTTC. The encoded protein is CASSLGYNEQFF. The whole variable domain, remainder taken from reference TRBV7-9 and TRBJ2-1, is DTGVSQNPRHKITKRGQNVTFRCDPISEHNRLYWYRQTLGQGPEFLTYFQNEAQLEKSRLLSDRFSAERPKGSFSTLEIQRTEQGDSAMYLCASSLGYNEQFFGPGTRLTVL.

This clone ranks as medium-sized. The CDR3 reads CASNPGPKETQYF. The CDR3 DNA sequence: TGTGCCAGCAACCCGGGGCCCAAAGAGACCCAGTACTTC. The V call is TRBV5-6, the J call TRBJ2-5; D tentatively reads TRBD1 or TRBD2 (5 bases each). The CDR3 runs to 13 residues. The germline gives CDR1 SGHDT, CDR2 YYEEEE. Trimming removed 6 bases from V and 3 bases from J, with 12 bases in between. The entire variable domain, with the rest obtained from reference TRBV5-6 and TRBJ2-5, is as follows: DAGVTQSPTHLIKTRGQQVTLRCSPKSGHDTVSWYQQALGQGPQFIFQYYEEEERQRGNFPDRFSGHQFPNYSSELNVNALLLGDSALYLCASNPGPKETQYFGPGTRLLVL.

V gene TRBV5-1 combines with J gene TRBJ1-3, with TRBD1 identical over 10 bases. Germline CDR1 SGHRS, CDR2 YFSETQ. V was clipped by 0 bases and J by 3 bases; unmatched bases: 3. The CDR3 runs 16 residues. The CDR3 coding sequence is TGCGCCAGCAGCTTGGCTGGGGACAGGGGTGGAAACACCATATATTTT. Its protein product is CASSLAGDRGGNTIYF.

The chain is built from TRBV19 and TRBJ1-3; 9 nucleotides line up with TRBD1. Germline values: CDR1 LNHDA, CDR2 SQIVND (reference sequence). The CDR3 extends over 14 amino acids. The J segment lost 4 bases and the V segment lost 7 bases, leaving 5 bases of the junction unmatched. The CDR3 sequence: CASKDRGDGNTIYF. The CDR3 DNA reads TGTGCCAGTAAGGACAGGGGAGACGGAAACACCATATATTTT.

The rearrangement links TRBV5-6 to TRBJ1-6, with unresolved D. The CDR3 spans 17 residues. Trimming shortened V by 4 bases and J by 7 bases, and 21 bases separated the two germline ends. CDR1 and CDR2 from the germline V gene are SGHDT and YYEEEE. CDR3 nucleotides: TGTGCCAGCAGCCCCGGAAGATGGGGAGCACGGAATTCACCCCTCCACTTT. This encodes CASSPGRWGARNSPLHF. The full variable domain, with the rest looked up from reference TRBV5-6 and TRBJ1-6, is DAGVTQSPTHLIKTRGQQVTLRCSPKSGHDTVSWYQQALGQGPQFIFQYYEEEERQRGNFPDRFSGHQFPNYSSELNVNALLLGDSALYLCASSPGRWGARNSPLHFGNGTRLTVT.

The J gene is TRBJ1-2, the V gene TRBV6-1, with D unclear. The length of the CDR3 is 14 residues. CDR1 MNHNS and CDR2 SASEGT come from the germline V gene. V dropped 5 bases and J dropped 4 bases, with 14 bases sitting between them. The CDR3 here is CASSPITGTYGYTF. CDR3 nucleotides: TGTGCCAGCAGTCCAATCACGGGAACCTATGGCTACACCTTC.

The V call is TRBV6-6, the J call TRBJ1-2; D might be TRBD1 (5 bases). Germline V gives CDR1 MNHNY, CDR2 SVGAGI (reference sequence). The CDR3 has 14 amino acids. V lost 8 bases, J lost 1 base, and 14 bases lay in between. Here the CDR3 DNA reads TGTGCCAGCCGGAGAAGGGGACTTAACTATGGCTACACCTTC. As protein: CASRRRGLNYGYTF.

The table lists this clone with a count of one. The chain recombines TRBV6-6 with TRBJ2-7; 9 bases match TRBD1. The germline CDR1 and CDR2 sequences are MNHNY and SVGAGI (reference sequence). V gave up 6 bases and J gave up 1 base; unmatched junction bases: 7. The CDR3 is made up of 15 amino acids. The CDR3 sequence: CASRRSGQGSYEQYF. CDR3 sequence (DNA): TGTGCCAGCAGACGATCGGGACAGGGTTCCTACGAGCAGTACTTC.

In this sample, this clone turned up a few times. This CDR3 is CASSYQAGVIGELFF. The CDR3 DNA sequence: TGTGCCAGCAGTTACCAAGCGGGAGTGATCGGGGAGCTGTTTTTT. The genes are TRBV6-5 and TRBJ2-2, with TRBD2 matching 8 bases. This CDR3 has 15 residues. The germline gives CDR1 MNHEY, CDR2 SVGAGI. The trim removed 2 bases at V and 7 bases at J, leaving 6 bases unmatched.

This CDR3 is CASSSGTSNHEQFF. As DNA, the CDR3 is TGTGCCAGCAGTTCAGGGACTAGCAACCATGAGCAGTTCTTC. The genes are TRBV6-4 and TRBJ2-1, with TRBD2 identical over 9 bases. J was trimmed by 8 bases and V by 5 bases; bases with no gene match: 7. Germline assignment: CDR1 MRHNA and CDR2 SNTAGT. The CDR3 has 14 residues.

The chain combines TRBV19 with TRBJ2-5, with TRBD2 as a possible D gene (5 bases). The ends were cut back, 6 bases at V and 5 bases at J, with 19 bases in the middle. CDR3 length: 15 amino acids. Germline assignment: CDR1 LNHDA and CDR2 SQIVND (reference sequence). CDR3 in amino acids: CASSPYSRTGETQYF. The CDR3 DNA follows: TGTGCCAGTAGCCCTTATTCGAGAACGGGGGAGACCCAGTACTTC.

The chain has TRBV27 and TRBJ2-7; 12 positions match TRBD1. The CDR3 consists of 14 residues. V lost 6 bases to trimming and J lost 4 bases; unmatched junction nucleotides: 4. Germline assignment: CDR1 MNHEY and CDR2 SMNVEV (reference sequence). The CDR3 loop is CASRGTGGWYEQYF. The CDR3, as DNA: TGTGCCAGCAGGGGGACAGGGGGCTGGTACGAGCAGTACTTC.

The chain is built from TRBV6-6 and TRBJ2-1; possibly TRBD1 or TRBD2 for D (5 bases each). V gave up 6 bases and J gave up 7 bases, with 19 bases separating them. This CDR3 comprises 15 residues. Germline loops: CDR1 MNHNY, CDR2 SVGAGI (reference sequence). The CDR3, as DNA: TGTGCCAGCAGACCACCGGGGCCTAAAAGGAATGAGCAGTTCTTC. This encodes CASRPPGPKRNEQFF.

The genes are TRBV4-3 and TRBJ1-6; D unresolved. The CDR3 runs to 16 residues. CDR1 is LGHNA, CDR2 YSLEER, per germline. The V end lost 2 bases, the J end lost 10 bases, and 18 bases lay between the germline ends. The CDR3 spells CASSQQSPDLGSPLHF. In DNA, the CDR3 is TGCGCCAGCAGCCAACAGTCACCGGACCTCGGGTCACCCCTCCACTTT.

The table lists this clone with a few counts. The rearrangement links TRBV5-1 to TRBJ1-4; 9 bases match TRBD1. The ends lost 6 bases at V and 3 bases at J; junction bases unmatched: 6. Germline V gene lookup returns CDR1 SGHRS and CDR2 YFSETQ. The CDR3 runs 15 residues. The CDR3 sequence is CASNRQGGPNEKLFF. The CDR3, as DNA: TGCGCCAGCAACCGACAGGGGGGGCCTAATGAAAAACTGTTTTTT.

The rearrangement links TRBV6-1 to TRBJ1-6; possible D gene TRBD1, 5 bases. Germline V lookup: CDR1 MNHNS, CDR2 SASEGT. This CDR3 spans 18 amino acids. V lost 0 bases and J lost 0, with 12 bases in between. This CDR3 is CASSEAGEGRSYNSPLHF. The CDR3 bases are TGTGCCAGCAGTGAAGCGGGTGAGGGACGCTCCTATAATTCACCCCTCCACTTT.

V gene TRBV6-1 combines with J gene TRBJ1-6; TRBD1 matches 7 bases. J was trimmed by 7 bases and V by 3 bases; bases with no gene match: 6. Germline V gives CDR1 MNHNS, CDR2 SASEGT. This CDR3 comprises 15 residues. Written as DNA, the CDR3 is TGTGCCAGCAGTGAGTGGGACAGTTACAATTCACCCCTCCACTTT. Protein: CASSEWDSYNSPLHF.

This clone was counted once. J is TRBJ1-4 and V is TRBV29-1; no definite D call. Trimming shortened V by 1 base and J by 4 bases, and 7 bases separated the two germline ends. This CDR3 comprises 13 residues. Germline-derived CDR1 and CDR2 are SQVTM and ANQGSEA. DNA of the CDR3: TGCAGCGTTGAAGGCCCCGGTAATGAAAAACTGTTTTTT. Translating gives CSVEGPGNEKLFF.

CDR3: CASHTVPPPPVGQFF. CDR3 DNA sequence: TGTGCCAGCCACACAGTTCCACCCCCTCCAGTAGGGCAGTTCTTC. The genes are TRBV7-8 and TRBJ2-1, with D hard to call. Trimming took 8 bases from V and 12 from J, leaving 26 bases between them. The CDR3 sequence is 15 residues long. Germline V lookup: CDR1 SGHVS, CDR2 FQNEAQ.

The gene calls are TRBV11-2 and TRBJ1-3; 7 nucleotides line up with TRBD1. Looked up from germline, CDR1 is SGHAT and CDR2 is FQNNGV. CDR3 length: 13 residues. Germline trimming cut 5 bases from V and 5 bases from J; bases unmatched to any gene: 3. CDR3 DNA sequence: TGTGCCAGCAGCCCGACAGGGAGAAACACCATATATTTT. Translating it yields CASSPTGRNTIYF.

As to this clone: The identical CDR3 is also encoded by other nucleotide sequences in the sample. V gene TRBV5-1 combines with J gene TRBJ2-7; 9 nucleotides agree with TRBD1. The CDR3 runs to 15 residues. Germline loops: CDR1 SGHRS, CDR2 YFSETQ. Losses at the gene ends were 0 bases for V and 4 bases for J; bases not matched to a gene: 5. In nucleotides, the CDR3 is TGCGCCAGCAGCTTGGATGGGACAGGGAAGTACGAGCAGTACTTC. Encoded protein: CASSLDGTGKYEQYF.